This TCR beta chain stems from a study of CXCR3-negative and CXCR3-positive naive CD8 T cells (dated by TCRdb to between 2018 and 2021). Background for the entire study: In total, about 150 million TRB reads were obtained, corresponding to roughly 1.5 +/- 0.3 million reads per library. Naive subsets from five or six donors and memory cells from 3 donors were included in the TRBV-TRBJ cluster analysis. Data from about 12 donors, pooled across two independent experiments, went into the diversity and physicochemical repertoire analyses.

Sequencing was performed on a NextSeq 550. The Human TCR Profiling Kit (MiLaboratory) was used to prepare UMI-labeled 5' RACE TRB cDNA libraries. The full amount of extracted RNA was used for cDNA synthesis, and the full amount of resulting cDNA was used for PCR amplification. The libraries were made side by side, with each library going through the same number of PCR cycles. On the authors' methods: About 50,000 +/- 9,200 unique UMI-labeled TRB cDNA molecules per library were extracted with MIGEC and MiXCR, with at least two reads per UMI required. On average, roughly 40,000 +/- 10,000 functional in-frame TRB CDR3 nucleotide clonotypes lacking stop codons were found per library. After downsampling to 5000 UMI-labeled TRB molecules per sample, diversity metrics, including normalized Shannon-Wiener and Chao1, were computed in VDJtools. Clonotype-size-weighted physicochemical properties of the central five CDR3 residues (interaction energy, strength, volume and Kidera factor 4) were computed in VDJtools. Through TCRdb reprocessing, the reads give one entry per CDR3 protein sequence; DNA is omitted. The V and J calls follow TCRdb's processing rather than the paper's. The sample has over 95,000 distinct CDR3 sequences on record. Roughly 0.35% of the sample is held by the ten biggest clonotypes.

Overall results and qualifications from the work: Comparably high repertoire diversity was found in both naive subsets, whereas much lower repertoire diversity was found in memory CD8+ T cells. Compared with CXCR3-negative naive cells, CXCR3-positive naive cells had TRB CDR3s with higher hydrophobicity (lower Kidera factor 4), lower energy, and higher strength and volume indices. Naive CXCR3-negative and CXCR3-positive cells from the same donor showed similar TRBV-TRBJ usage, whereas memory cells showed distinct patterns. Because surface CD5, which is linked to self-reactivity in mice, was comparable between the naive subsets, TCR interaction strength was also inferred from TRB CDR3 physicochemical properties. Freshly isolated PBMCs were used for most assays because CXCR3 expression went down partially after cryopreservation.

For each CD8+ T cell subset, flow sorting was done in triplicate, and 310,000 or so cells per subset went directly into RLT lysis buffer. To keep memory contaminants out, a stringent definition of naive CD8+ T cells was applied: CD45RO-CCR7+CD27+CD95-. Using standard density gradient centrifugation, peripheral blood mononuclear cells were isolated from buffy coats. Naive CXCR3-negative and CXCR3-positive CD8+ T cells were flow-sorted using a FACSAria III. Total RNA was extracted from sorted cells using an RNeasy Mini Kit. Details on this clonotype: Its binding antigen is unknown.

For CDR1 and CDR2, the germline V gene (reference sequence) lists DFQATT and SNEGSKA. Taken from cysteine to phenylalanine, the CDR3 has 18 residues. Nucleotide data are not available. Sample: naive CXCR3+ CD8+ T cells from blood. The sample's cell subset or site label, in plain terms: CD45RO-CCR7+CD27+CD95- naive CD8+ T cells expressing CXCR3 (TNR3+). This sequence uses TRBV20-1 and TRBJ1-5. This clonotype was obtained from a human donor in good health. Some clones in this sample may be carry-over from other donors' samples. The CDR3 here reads CSARYGVGGLSLNQPQHF.